A selection of T cell receptor beta chains follows, all from one sample in a study of blood T cell repertoires in COVID-19. This table comes from immunoSEQ multiplex PCR, and its TCRdb copy is limited to in-frame clones, with some not included. Of 45,000 to 65,000 clones listed, around 85% are singletons. Sample: peripheral blood. These receptors all come from a woman aged 80 or older with COVID-19, enrolled during active disease. The conserved cysteine and the conserved F or W are not part of the CDR3 here.

v_gene	j_gene	len	CDR3aa
TRBV5-1	TRBJ2-7	11	ASSFGSSYEQY
TRBV7-9	TRBJ2-5	10	ASSSPRETQY
TRBV7-2	TRBJ2-2	14	ASSKTSGVRSGELF
TRBV18	TRBJ1-5	13	ASSPGTGSFQPQH
TRBV24-1	TRBJ2-1	13	ATSDPLGGSNEQF
TRBV18	TRBJ2-1	13	ASSPDASRDNEQF
TRBV5-1	TRBJ1-1	12	ASSLGGADTEAF
TRBV30	TRBJ1-5	15	AWSVPSRGASNQPQH
TRBV18	TRBJ1-5	13	ASSPGRQGQQPQH
TRBV15	TRBJ1-5	13	ATSRPTGYNQPQH
TRBV19	TRBJ1-3	12	ASTTQGAGNTIY
TRBV4-1	TRBJ2-1	13	ASSQASGVRVEQF
TRBV19	TRBJ2-2	13	ASSSGTGVLGELF
TRBV18	TRBJ1-5	12	ASSPGQGNQPQH
TRBV18	TRBJ1-2	12	ASSPPVGRVGYT
TRBV19	TRBJ2-2	12	ASRRQRNTGELF
TRBV7-7	TRBJ2-1	13	ASSLGLAGRGEQF
TRBV3-1/TRBV3-2	TRBJ2-1	15	ASSHWASGRGNNEQF
TRBV3-1/TRBV3-2	TRBJ1-2	12	ASSQGGWDYGYT
TRBV24-1	TRBJ2-1	15	ATSDPSDRGLINEQF
TRBV27	TRBJ1-2	12	ASTRTGGNYGYT